A single sample is the source of the 29 T cell receptor beta chains below, sequenced in a study of blood T cell repertoires in COVID-19. The method was immunoSEQ multiplex PCR; TCRdb's version includes in-frame clones alone and lacks a portion of them. The profile shows approximately 67,000 clones, roughly 87% of them singletons. Sequencing was done on a sample of peripheral blood. Receptor source: a woman of 80 years or more with acute or convalescent COVID-19.

The J gene is TRBJ1-1, the V gene TRBV7-9; a possible D gene is TRBD1 (5 bases). V shed 5 bases and J shed 5 bases, with 18 bases lying between them. Germline-derived CDR1 and CDR2 are SEHNR and FQNEAQ (reference sequence). The CDR3 length is 15 residues. Written as DNA, the CDR3 is TGTGCCAGCAGCGTTCGAGGCAGGGTGGAGACTGAAGCTTTCTTT. It encodes CASSVRGRVETEAFF.

This clone was seen only a few times. V usage is TRBV18 and J usage is TRBJ1-5; possible D gene TRBD1, 6 bases. V was trimmed by 8 bases and J by 5 bases, leaving 13 bases between them. The CDR3 loop spans 13 amino acids. Germline values: CDR1 KGHSH, CDR2 LQKENI. The CDR3: CASHQGLDQPQHF. DNA of the CDR3: TGTGCCAGCCACCAGGGGTTAGATCAGCCCCAGCATTTT.

This chain uses TRBV29-1 with TRBJ2-1; unclear D gene. V was cut by 6 bases and J by 0 bases, with 6 bases left in between. This CDR3 contains 12 residues. Germline V gene sequence: CDR1 SQVTM, CDR2 ANQGSEA. The CDR3 loop reads CSVLISYNEQFF. Here the CDR3 DNA reads TGCAGCGTACTAATCTCCTACAATGAGCAGTTCTTC.

This clone appeared once. This chain links TRBV5-1 with TRBJ1-1; D call uncertain. This CDR3 is 14 amino acids long. The germline gives CDR1 SGHRS, CDR2 YFSETQ. V gave up 0 bases and J gave up 4 bases, with 10 bases separating them. The CDR3: CASSLDLRSTEAFF. CDR3 DNA sequence: TGCGCCAGCAGCTTGGACTTAAGGAGCACTGAAGCTTTCTTT.

V is TRBV4-3 and J is TRBJ2-7; TRBD2 matches 10 bases. The length of the CDR3 is 20 residues. The ends lost 0 bases at V and 2 bases at J; junction bases unmatched: 16. Germline CDR1 LGHNA, CDR2 YSLEER. CDR3 amino acids: CASSQDWLAGVLPRAYEQYF. The CDR3 nucleotides are TGCGCCAGCAGCCAAGATTGGCTAGCGGGAGTCCTACCTAGGGCCTACGAGCAGTACTTC.

The chain uses TRBV3-1 (or the pseudogene TRBV3-2) and TRBJ1-6; D is ambiguous. Germline values: CDR1 LGHDT, CDR2 YNNKEL (reference sequence). Trimming removed 2 bases at V and 8 bases at J, with 19 bases between. This CDR3 has 17 residues. DNA of the CDR3: TGTGCCAGCAGCCAAATCTCGAGCACAGCTGCCCATTCACCCCTCCACTTT. As protein: CASSQISSTAAHSPLHF.

The chain uses TRBV6-5 and TRBJ1-1; 11 nucleotides match TRBD1. V was pared by 2 bases and J by 6 bases, with 2 bases of the junction left unmatched. Per the germline V gene, CDR1 is MNHEY and CDR2 is SVGAGI. CDR3 length: 14 residues. In DNA form, the CDR3 reads TGTGCCAGCAGTTACGGACAGGGGGCATCTGAAGCTTTCTTT. Translation: CASSYGQGASEAFF.

This rearrangement joins TRBV7-8 to TRBJ2-2; TRBD2 matches at 9 bases. Germline assignment: CDR1 SGHVS and CDR2 FQNEAQ. This CDR3 comprises 17 residues. J lost 4 bases, V lost 4 bases, and 10 bases had no gene match. In DNA, the CDR3 is TGTGCCAGCAGCTACCCTTGGCGGGAGGGCCCCACCGGGGAGCTGTTTTTT. It encodes CASSYPWREGPTGELFF.

This chain connects TRBV2 to TRBJ2-2; maybe TRBD1 (6 bases). This CDR3 comprises 15 residues. V was clipped by 7 bases and J by 4 bases, with 16 bases between them. The germline CDR1 and CDR2 sequences are SNHLY and FYNNEI. The CDR3 here is CASTPQGRVTGELFF. In nucleotides, the CDR3 is TGTGCCAGCACTCCACAGGGCAGGGTCACCGGGGAGCTGTTTTTT.

This clone was detected once. The chain recombines TRBV5-1 with TRBJ1-2, with 8 bases lining up with TRBD1. Germline-derived CDR1 and CDR2 are SGHRS and YFSETQ. The length of the CDR3 is 12 residues. V was clipped by 4 bases and J by 7 bases; unmatched bases: 3. The CDR3 reads CASSGQGFGYTF. The CDR3 DNA sequence: TGCGCCAGCAGCGGACAGGGTTTTGGCTACACCTTC.

The chain recombines TRBV6-6 with TRBJ2-3; D may be TRBD1 (5 bases). V was trimmed by 4 bases and J by 4 bases, leaving 15 bases between them. The CDR3 totals 15 residues. Germline values: CDR1 MNHNY, CDR2 SVGAGI (reference sequence). CDR3 region: CASSSRVGVADTQYF. The DNA for the CDR3 is TGTGCCAGCAGTTCTCGCGTAGGGGTCGCAGATACGCAGTATTTT.

A few counts support this clone. This rearrangement joins TRBV7-3 to TRBJ1-2, with a possible D match to TRBD1 (5 bases). Trimming stripped 5 bases from V and 5 bases from J, with 12 bases between. CDR1 SGHTA and CDR2 FQGTGA come from the germline V gene. The CDR3 runs 13 residues. CDR3 nucleotides: TGTGCCAGCAGCGCCTTGGGGGGGTATGGCTACACCTTC. Encoded protein: CASSALGGYGYTF.

The chain recombines TRBV28 with TRBJ1-1; 10 bases are shared with TRBD1. V was pared by 9 bases and J by 5 bases, with 3 bases of the junction left unmatched. The germline CDR1 and CDR2 sequences are MDHEN and SYDVKM. This CDR3 has 12 amino acids. CDR3 DNA sequence: TGTGCCAGTCGGACAGGGGGGACTGAAGCTTTCTTT. It encodes CASRTGGTEAFF.

The chain has TRBV7-2 and TRBJ2-3; tentative D call: TRBD2 (5 bases). V lost 5 bases, J lost 7 bases, and 13 bases lay in between. Looked up from germline, CDR1 is SGHTA and CDR2 is FQGNSA. The CDR3 totals 13 residues. The CDR3 protein is CASSLGLQNTQYF. The CDR3 nucleotides read TGTGCCAGCAGCCTTGGACTGCAAAATACGCAGTATTTT.

The chain carries TRBV4-2 and TRBJ2-7; 11 nucleotides match TRBD2. The CDR3 sequence is 16 residues long. V shed 0 bases and J 3 bases; nucleotides not matched to a gene: 4. CDR1 is LGHNA, CDR2 YNFKEQ, per germline. The CDR3 region is CASSQDPTSGNYEQYF. In DNA, the CDR3 is TGTGCCAGCAGCCAAGATCCGACTAGCGGGAACTACGAGCAGTACTTC.

The V call is TRBV11-2, the J call TRBJ2-7; 9 bases align to TRBD1. Losses at the gene ends were 3 bases for V and 2 bases for J; bases not matched to a gene: 8. Germline CDR1 reads SGHAT; CDR2 reads FQNNGV. CDR3 length: 16 amino acids. This chain's CDR3 is CASSFSGTGIPYEQYF. The CDR3 DNA reads TGTGCCAGCAGCTTCTCCGGGACAGGGATTCCCTACGAGCAGTACTTC.

CDR3 loop: CASSQGAGGLNTEAFF. The CDR3, as DNA: TGCGCCAGCAGCCAAGGGGCAGGGGGATTGAACACTGAAGCTTTCTTT. The J gene is TRBJ1-1, the V gene TRBV4-1; 7 nucleotides agree with TRBD1. V gave up 1 base and J gave up 0 bases; unmatched junction bases: 5. The CDR3 sequence is 16 residues long. The germline V gene encodes CDR1 MGHRA and CDR2 YSYEKL.

The rearrangement uses TRBV28 and TRBJ2-1, with TRBD2 matching over 15 bases. J was trimmed by 7 bases and V by 8 bases; bases with no gene match: 3. The length of the CDR3 is 14 residues. From germline, CDR1 is MDHEN and CDR2 SYDVKM. The CDR3 protein is CASGTSGGRNEQFF. CDR3 coding DNA: TGTGCCAGCGGGACTAGCGGGGGGCGTAATGAGCAGTTCTTC.

The rearrangement links TRBV20-1 to TRBJ1-5; D may be TRBD1 (5 bases). Trimming took off 3 bases at V and 2 bases at J, with 11 bases between the two ends. CDR3 length: 14 amino acids. The V gene's germline CDR1 is DFQATT and CDR2 SNEGSKA (reference sequence). Here the CDR3 reads CSASRPGGNQPQHF. The CDR3 DNA is TGCAGTGCTAGTCGTCCGGGGGGCAATCAGCCCCAGCATTTT.

The chain recombines TRBV7-2 with TRBJ2-7; D is unresolved. Germline V gene data show CDR1 as SGHTA and CDR2 as FQGNSA. Trimming cost V 1 base and J 2 bases, with 9 bases left between them. The CDR3 covers 14 residues. DNA for the CDR3: TGTGCCAGCAGCTTAGGAGGAGTAACCTACGAGCAGTACTTC. This codes for CASSLGGVTYEQYF.

The chain employs TRBV6-5 and TRBJ1-5, with 7 bases lining up with TRBD1. CDR3 length: 13 residues. V gave up 5 bases and J gave up 7 bases; unmatched junction bases: 5. Germline loops: CDR1 MNHEY, CDR2 SVGAGI. The CDR3 DNA is TGTGCCAGCAGTAGGGACAGAAAGCAGCCCCAGCATTTT. This gives the protein CASSRDRKQPQHF.

The chain couples TRBV5-5 to TRBJ1-3; 9 bases align to TRBD1. V dropped 5 bases and J dropped 0; count of bases not matched to a gene: 15. There are 19 residues in the CDR3. CDR1 and CDR2 from the germline V gene are SGHKS and YYEKEE (reference sequence). CDR3 in DNA: TGTGCCAGCAGTCCCGGGACAGGGTCCCGAATGTACTCTGGAAACACCATATATTTT. It codes for CASSPGTGSRMYSGNTIYF.

Comments on this clone: This specimen includes other DNA sequences encoding the same CDR3. The chain uses TRBV9 and TRBJ1-1; D is undetermined. The V gene's germline CDR1 is SGDLS and CDR2 YYNGEE. The CDR3 totals 13 residues. V dropped 0 bases and J dropped 1 base, with 4 bases sitting between them. The chain's CDR3 is CASSVARNTEAFF. As DNA, the CDR3 is TGTGCCAGCAGCGTAGCTAGGAACACTGAAGCTTTCTTT.

The rearrangement uses TRBV3-1 (or the pseudogene TRBV3-2) and TRBJ2-7; D is undetermined. Trimming took 0 bases from V and 6 from J, leaving 12 bases between them. The germline V gene has CDR1 LGHDT and CDR2 YNNKEL (reference sequence). The CDR3 spans 14 residues. CDR3 DNA: TGTGCCAGCAGCCAAGATGGTCGGGTAGCCGAGCAGTACTTC. Protein sequence: CASSQDGRVAEQYF.

The chain carries TRBV6-6 and TRBJ2-3; 7 nucleotides agree with TRBD2. The V segment lost 6 bases and the J segment 1 base; nucleotides outside the gene matches: 7. The CDR3 length is 15 residues. Germline V gives CDR1 MNHNY, CDR2 SVGAGI (reference sequence). For the CDR3, the DNA is TGTGCCAGCAGCCAGACTAGCTCTGGCACAGATACGCAGTATTTT. Translated, it gives CASSQTSSGTDTQYF.

The rearrangement links TRBV6-2 or TRBV6-3 to TRBJ1-3, with D tentatively TRBD1 (5 bases). The CDR3 has 15 residues. The germline V gene encodes CDR1 MNHEY and CDR2 SVGEGT. The V gene lost 1 base and the J gene lost 1 base, with 8 bases spanning the gap. CDR3 DNA: TGTGCCAGCAGTTACTTCACAGGATCTGGAAACACCATATATTTT. Translation: CASSYFTGSGNTIYF.

CDR3 loop: CASSQLSRSGWEGQRVTEAFF. In DNA form, the CDR3 reads TGTGCCAGCAGCCAACTCAGCAGGTCGGGGTGGGAGGGCCAGAGGGTCACTGAAGCTTTCTTT. The V gene is TRBV4-2, the J gene TRBJ1-1; no clear D. The V end lost 2 bases, the J end lost 4 bases, and 32 bases lay between the germline ends. The germline CDR1 and CDR2 sequences are LGHNA and YNFKEQ. The CDR3 contains 21 residues.

This rearrangement joins TRBV6-2 or TRBV6-3 to TRBJ2-3, with TRBD2 identical over 7 bases. CDR1 MNHEY and CDR2 SVGEGT come from the germline V gene. This CDR3 region has 16 residues. Trimming cost V 6 bases and J 4 bases; bases outside gene matches: 13. In DNA, the CDR3 is TGTGCCAGCAGCCCTAGCGGCGCCACGGGGGCAGATACGCAGTATTTT. It is translated as CASSPSGATGADTQYF.

The chain recombines TRBV6-2 or TRBV6-3 with TRBJ1-6; TRBD1 is a possible D gene (5 bases). CDR3 size: 15 residues. The germline V gene has CDR1 MNHEY and CDR2 SVGEGT. Trimming removed 2 bases from V and 9 bases from J, with 14 bases in between. CDR3 nucleotides: TGTGCCAGCAGTTACCAGGTGACAGTTAGTTCACCCCTCCACTTT. Protein: CASSYQVTVSSPLHF.